Included here is one T cell receptor (beta chain) sequence, with context. The data belong to a study of control samples from healthy donors and cancer patients. The assay was immunoSEQ multiplex PCR, and TCRdb's table has in-frame clones only and misses some. The data show 70,000 or so clones, 84% seen once. Germline trimming cut 5 bases from V and 4 bases from J; bases unmatched to any gene: 9. The germline CDR1 and CDR2 sequences are MNHEY and SVGAGI. The CDR3 is 15 amino acids. This chain links TRBV6-5 with TRBJ2-7; TRBD1 matches 9 bases. The specimen was PBMCs. The clonotype comes from a woman in her forties or fifties with lung cancer. The CDR3: CASSTGQGGVYEQYF. For the CDR3, the DNA is TGTGCCAGCAGTACGGGACAGGGAGGAGTTTACGAGCAGTACTTC.